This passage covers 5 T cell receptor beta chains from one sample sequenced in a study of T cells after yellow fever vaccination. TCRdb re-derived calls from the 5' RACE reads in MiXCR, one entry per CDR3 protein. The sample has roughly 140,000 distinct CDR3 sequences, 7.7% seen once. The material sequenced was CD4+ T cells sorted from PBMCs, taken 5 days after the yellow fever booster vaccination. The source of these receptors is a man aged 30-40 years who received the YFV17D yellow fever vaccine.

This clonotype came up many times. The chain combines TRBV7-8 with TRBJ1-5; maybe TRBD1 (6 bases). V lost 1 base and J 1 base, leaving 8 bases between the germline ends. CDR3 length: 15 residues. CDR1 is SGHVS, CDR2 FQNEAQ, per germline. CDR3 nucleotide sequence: TGTGCCAGCAGCTTAGTTCAGGGGAGCAATCAGCCCCAGCATTTT. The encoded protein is CASSLVQGSNQPQHF.

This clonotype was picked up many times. In DNA form, the CDR3 reads TGTGCCAGCAGTGATTGGTCGGGCACAGATACGCAGTATTTT. It yields the protein CASSDWSGTDTQYF. J is TRBJ2-3 and V is TRBV2; D unresolved. CDR3 size: 14 residues. Trimming removed 3 bases at V and 1 base at J, with 8 bases between. In germline, CDR1 is SNHLY, CDR2 FYNNEI.

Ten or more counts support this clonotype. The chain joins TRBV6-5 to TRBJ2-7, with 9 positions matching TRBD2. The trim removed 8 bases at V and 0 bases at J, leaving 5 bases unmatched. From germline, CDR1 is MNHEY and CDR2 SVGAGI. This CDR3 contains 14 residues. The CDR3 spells CASAGLASSYEQYF. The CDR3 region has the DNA TGTGCCAGCGCAGGACTAGCGAGCTCCTACGAGCAGTACTTC.

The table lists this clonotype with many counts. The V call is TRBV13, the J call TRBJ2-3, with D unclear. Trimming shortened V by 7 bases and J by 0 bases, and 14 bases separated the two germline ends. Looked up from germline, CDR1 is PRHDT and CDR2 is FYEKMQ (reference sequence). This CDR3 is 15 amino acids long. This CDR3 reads CASTLRLYSTDTQYF. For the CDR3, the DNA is TGTGCCAGCACCCTCCGGCTATATAGCACAGATACGCAGTATTTT.

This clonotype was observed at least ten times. The chain's CDR3 is CASKSGEQYF. The CDR3 nucleotides read TGTGCCAGCAAGAGCGGCGAGCAGTACTTC. The chain employs TRBV6-2 or TRBV6-3 and TRBJ2-7; D perhaps matches TRBD2 (5 bases). Trimming pared 7 bases from V and 6 bases from J, leaving 7 bases between. The CDR3 has 10 residues. Germline CDR1 and CDR2: MNHEY and SVGEGT.